The following is a T cell receptor beta chain sequence with its context. This record comes from a study of technical replicates of blood from a handful of donors. V gave up 11 bases and J gave up 2 bases, with 19 bases separating them. The CDR3 has 14 residues. Germline loops: CDR1 MGHDK, CDR2 SYGVNS. Sequencing used immunoSEQ multiplex PCR; TCRdb keeps in-frame clones, though not all of them. The table records 65,000 to 80,000 clones, about 97% of them present only once. The clonotype comes from a human donor in good health. This chain joins TRBV25-1 and TRBJ2-7; D is possibly TRBD2 (6 bases). Sequenced: T cells isolated from PBMCs. The CDR3 DNA reads as TGTGCCGTCTCCCCGGGGGACCTCCCCTACGAGCAGTACTTC. Protein: CAVSPGDLPYEQYF.